Described below is a single T cell receptor (beta chain) sequence and its context. The junction does not match germline at one end; this may be a read error. Germline V gene sequence: CDR1 DFQATT, CDR2 SNEGSKA (reference sequence). The CDR3 spans 15 residues. This sample stems from a study of tumor and adjacent non-tumor tissue in lung cancer. Study-level background: Approximately 4.2 million productive TCRbeta reads were obtained per sample on average.

TCRbeta libraries were built with three rounds of nested PCR, modified from ARM-PCR. TCRdb recomputed calls from the multiplex PCR reads with MiXCR, one row per CDR3 protein. The sample contains about 67,000 distinct CDR3 sequences, around 76% of which appear only once. No cell sorting was done before RNA was extracted from the tissue. The normal lung tissue was taken more than 3 cm from the tumor edge. This chain joins TRBV20-1 and TRBJ1-5; weak D call: TRBD1 (5 bases). What was sequenced was distant non-tumor lung tissue. The source of this sequence is a man in his 60s with non-small cell lung cancer. CDR3 nucleotide sequence: TGCAGTGTTAGAGATGTGGGACGGGAATACCAGCCCCAGCATTTT. Translated: CSVRDVGREYQPQHF.